Each of the 28 T cell receptor beta chains below was sequenced from the same sample in a study of chemoradiotherapy in HPV16-positive cancers. TCRdb's copy holds only in-frame clones and misses some; the assay was immunoSEQ multiplex PCR. The data hold nearly 1,500 clones, with around 92% observed a single time. The material was tumor tissue, obtained from a patient who underwent chemoradiotherapy. The receptors were sampled from a human donor with HPV-associated anogenital cancer.

The gene calls are TRBV29-1 and TRBJ1-2; 10 nucleotides align to TRBD1. This CDR3 is 13 amino acids long. Germline CDR1 and CDR2: SQVTM and ANQGSEA. Trimming removed 4 bases from V and 8 bases from J; junction bases left unmatched: 7. The CDR3 region is CSVGVTGGGGYTF. DNA of the CDR3: TGCAGCGTTGGGGTGACAGGGGGCGGGGGCTACACCTTC.

The chain recombines TRBV4-3 with TRBJ1-1, with 12 nucleotides matching TRBD1. In germline, CDR1 is LGHNA, CDR2 YSLEER. The CDR3 covers 18 residues. V lost 0 bases to trimming and J lost 6 bases; unmatched junction nucleotides: 11. CDR3 sequence reads: CASSQDFGGGQGAAEAFF. CDR3 DNA sequence: TGCGCCAGCAGCCAAGATTTTGGAGGGGGACAGGGGGCCGCTGAAGCTTTCTTT.

The chain is built from TRBV19 and TRBJ1-6; weak D call: TRBD1 (5 bases). CDR3 length equals 15 residues. Germline-derived CDR1 and CDR2 are LNHDA and SQIVND (reference sequence). Trimming took off 5 bases at V and 9 bases at J, with 17 bases between the two ends. CDR3 bases: TGTGCCAGTAGTCAGGGTTTTAGTCTGAGTTCACCCCTCCACTTT. As protein: CASSQGFSLSSPLHF.

The gene calls are TRBV2 and TRBJ2-1, with D tentatively TRBD2 (6 bases). Between the trimmed V and J ends, which lost 4 bases and 2 bases, there was a span of 6 bases. CDR3 size: 13 residues. Germline lookup yields CDR1 SNHLY and CDR2 FYNNEI. In DNA, the CDR3 is TGTGCCAGCAGTGGACTAGCCTACAATGAGCAGTTCTTC. Amino acids: CASSGLAYNEQFF.

The chain combines TRBV11-3 with TRBJ2-3, with D tentatively TRBD2 (7 bases). The CDR3 contains 15 residues. Germline V gene data show CDR1 as SGHNT and CDR2 as YENEEA. Trimming left V 3 bases short and J 3 bases short, with 13 bases between. CDR3 DNA sequence: TGTGCCAGCAGCTTTTTGGGGGGGCCTACAGATACGCAGTATTTT. Translation gives CASSFLGGPTDTQYF.

The chain links TRBV5-1 to TRBJ1-2, with D uncertain. The CDR3 is 13 amino acids. Trimming shortened V by 0 bases and J by 7 bases, and 10 bases separated the two germline ends. Germline V gene sequence: CDR1 SGHRS, CDR2 YFSETQ. CDR3 loop: CASSLENVSGYTF. DNA for the CDR3: TGCGCCAGCAGCTTGGAAAATGTCAGTGGCTACACCTTC.

V gene TRBV19 combines with J gene TRBJ2-6; D may be TRBD2 (5 bases). Germline V gene sequence: CDR1 LNHDA, CDR2 SQIVND (reference sequence). The V end lost 3 bases, the J end lost 6 bases, and 9 bases lay between the germline ends. The CDR3 length is 14 residues. The CDR3 here is CASSITGSANVLTF. CDR3 sequence (DNA): TGTGCCAGTAGTATCACGGGGTCGGCCAACGTCCTGACTTTC.

This chain connects TRBV4-1 to TRBJ1-5; D is undetermined. Trimming shortened V by 1 base and J by 1 base, and 5 bases separated the two germline ends. Germline V CDR1 and CDR2: MGHRA, YSYEKL. This CDR3 is 14 amino acids long. CDR3 in DNA: TGCGCCAGCAGCCAAGTGGGCAGCAATCAGCCCCAGCATTTT. Its translation: CASSQVGSNQPQHF.

The V and J genes are TRBV28 and TRBJ1-5; the match to TRBD1 covers 10 bases. The CDR3 has 16 amino acids. V was clipped by 5 bases and J by 5 bases; unmatched bases: 9. The germline CDR1 and CDR2 sequences are MDHEN and SYDVKM. The DNA for the CDR3 is TGTGCCAGCAGTCCGCCGACAGGGGGCGCGCATCAGCCCCAGCATTTT. Translation: CASSPPTGGAHQPQHF.

In DNA form, the CDR3 reads TGTGCCAGCAGTGGAATTTGGGACTGGGGTAGCACAGATACGCAGTATTTT. It translates to CASSGIWDWGSTDTQYF. The chain couples TRBV2 to TRBJ2-3; D may be TRBD2 (6 bases). With 4 bases removed from V and 0 bases from J, the gap between germline ends came to 17 bases. There are 17 residues in the CDR3. CDR1 and CDR2 (germline): SNHLY, FYNNEI.

V gene TRBV7-2 combines with J gene TRBJ1-2; no clear D gene. Germline CDR1 reads SGHTA; CDR2 reads FQGNSA. The CDR3 runs to 15 residues. V was cut by 4 bases and J by 2 bases, with 14 bases left in between. The CDR3 bases are TGTGCCAGCAGCTCCGGGCCCCCAATAAACTATGGCTACACCTTC. Protein sequence: CASSSGPPINYGYTF.

V usage is TRBV30 and J usage is TRBJ2-7; 11 bases are a match to TRBD1. CDR1 GTSNPN and CDR2 SVGIG come from the germline V gene (reference sequence). The CDR3 covers 12 residues. The ends lost 5 bases at V and 7 bases at J; junction bases unmatched: 4. DNA of the CDR3: TGTGCCTGGGGACAGGGGGCCTGGGAGCAGTACTTC. This sequence encodes CAWGQGAWEQYF. Full variable domain (outside the CDR3, taken from reference TRBV30 and TRBJ2-7): SQTIHQWPATLVQPVGSPLSLECTVEGTSNPNLYWYRQAAGRGLQLLFYSVGIGQISSEVPQNLSASRPQDRQFILSSKKLLLSDSGFYLCAWGQGAWEQYFGPGTRLTVT.

V gene TRBV10-2 combines with J gene TRBJ2-5, with 12 positions matching TRBD2. Germline CDR1 reads WSHSY; CDR2 reads SAAADI. There are 19 residues in the CDR3. V lost 2 bases to trimming and J lost 2 bases; unmatched junction nucleotides: 12. This chain's CDR3 is CASSEVYSFGTSGQETQYF. Written as DNA, the CDR3 is TGCGCCAGCAGTGAGGTATATTCGTTTGGGACTAGCGGGCAAGAGACCCAGTACTTC.

In its sample, this clone was seen a few times. This chain links TRBV2 with TRBJ2-1, with 11 bases matching TRBD2. The CDR3 runs to 15 residues. CDR1 is SNHLY, CDR2 FYNNEI, per germline. V was clipped by 6 bases and J by 9 bases; unmatched bases: 10. The CDR3 DNA follows: TGTGCCAGCAGCTATAGCGGGGGGGCCGGGGGTGAGCAGTTCTTC. Its translation: CASSYSGGAGGEQFF.

The J gene is TRBJ1-2, the V gene TRBV9; D gene unclear. Per the germline V gene, CDR1 is SGDLS and CDR2 is YYNGEE. This CDR3 is 14 amino acids long. V lost 2 bases and J lost 4, with 12 bases in between. The CDR3 is CASSVRDGSYGYTF. In DNA form, the CDR3 reads TGTGCCAGCAGCGTTCGAGACGGGTCCTATGGCTACACCTTC. The complete variable domain, with remaining parts taken from reference TRBV9 and TRBJ1-2, reads DSGVTQTPKHLITATGQRVTLRCSPRSGDLSVYWYQQSLDQGLQFLIQYYNGEERAKGNILERFSAQQFPDLHSELNLSSLELGDSALYFCASSVRDGSYGYTFGSGTRLTVV.

This sequence joins TRBV7-6 and TRBJ2-1, with 8 bases that match TRBD1. There are 16 residues in the CDR3. From germline, CDR1 is SGHVS and CDR2 FNYEAQ. V lost 6 bases, J lost 2 bases, and 9 bases stayed unmatched. The CDR3 DNA sequence: TGTGCCAGCAGACGACGAGACAGGGGAACCTACAATGAGCAGTTCTTC. It translates to CASRRRDRGTYNEQFF.

The chain is built from TRBV11-2 and TRBJ2-2, with unresolved D. From germline, CDR1 is SGHAT and CDR2 FQNNGV. With 3 bases removed from V and 4 bases from J, the gap between germline ends came to 6 bases. There are 13 residues in the CDR3. CDR3 nucleotides: TGTGCCAGCAGCTTTTTGTTCACCGGGGAGCTGTTTTTT. Encoded protein: CASSFLFTGELFF.

This clone was seen just once. This CDR3 is CSVGEGYNEQYF. The CDR3 DNA is TGCAGCGTTGGCGAAGGGTATAACGAGCAGTACTTC. V gene TRBV29-1 combines with J gene TRBJ2-7; unclear D gene. Germline values: CDR1 SQVTM, CDR2 ANQGSEA. V shed 4 bases and J shed 5 bases, with 12 bases lying between them. This CDR3 is built from 12 residues.

The chain recombines TRBV7-2 with TRBJ1-1; D uncertain. V lost 0 bases, J lost 3 bases, and 11 bases lay in between. The length of the CDR3 is 15 residues. Per the germline V gene, CDR1 is SGHTA and CDR2 is FQGNSA. The CDR3 DNA is TGTGCCAGCAGCTTAGCTTGGAATGGGGACACTGAAGCTTTCTTT. Translating it yields CASSLAWNGDTEAFF.

This clone was seen just once. The J gene is TRBJ2-1, the V gene TRBV11-3; 9 nucleotides agree with TRBD1. J lost 2 bases, V lost 5 bases, and 10 bases had no gene match. The CDR3 has 17 amino acids. Germline V gene data show CDR1 as SGHNT and CDR2 as YENEEA. The CDR3: CASSRRTGDRPYNEQFF. As DNA, the CDR3 is TGTGCCAGCAGCCGGAGGACAGGGGATCGGCCCTACAATGAGCAGTTCTTC.

The chain combines TRBV6-1 with TRBJ2-3; D ambiguous. V lost 1 base, J lost 2 bases, and 7 bases lay in between. Germline CDR1 is MNHNS and CDR2 is SASEGT. The CDR3 is made up of 14 amino acids. The CDR3 is CASSEGLDTDTQYF. CDR3 nucleotides: TGTGCCAGCAGTGAAGGTTTAGACACAGATACGCAGTATTTT.

The chain recombines TRBV27 with TRBJ1-5, with D tentatively TRBD1 (5 bases). There are 22 residues in the CDR3. The V and J ends lost 4 bases and 0 bases respectively, with 31 bases between them. Germline V gene lookup returns CDR1 MNHEY and CDR2 SMNVEV (reference sequence). CDR3 region: CASSWAGPGVGEDPYSNQPQHF. The CDR3 DNA sequence: TGTGCCAGCAGTTGGGCGGGACCGGGGGTAGGGGAAGATCCCTATAGCAATCAGCCCCAGCATTTT.

The chain joins TRBV6-5 to TRBJ2-7; 7 bases map to TRBD2. Germline V lookup: CDR1 MNHEY, CDR2 SVGAGI. The CDR3 is 16 amino acids. The V and J ends lost 0 bases and 1 base, in that order; junction bases with no gene match: 6. The CDR3 sequence: CASSYSSSGSSYEQYF. CDR3 nucleotides: TGTGCCAGCAGTTACTCTTCTAGCGGATCTTCCTACGAGCAGTACTTC.

This clone was seen only once. The chain uses TRBV11-2 and TRBJ2-4, with no clear D. Trimming shortened V by 6 bases and J by 4 bases, and 10 bases separated the two germline ends. CDR1 and CDR2 from the germline V gene are SGHAT and FQNNGV. The CDR3 contains 13 residues. CDR3 loop: CASRTYQKNIQYF. DNA for the CDR3: TGTGCCAGCAGGACTTATCAGAAAAACATTCAGTACTTC.

The chain joins TRBV11-3 to TRBJ2-7, with 8 bases that match TRBD1. This CDR3 contains 15 residues. Germline CDR1 SGHNT, CDR2 YENEEA. Germline trimming cut 3 bases from V and 0 bases from J; bases unmatched to any gene: 4. The CDR3 DNA follows: TGTGCCAGCAGCTTCCGACAGGGGTCCTCCTACGAGCAGTACTTC. Translation gives CASSFRQGSSYEQYF.

Remarks on this clone: Other nucleotide sequences in the sample specify the same CDR3. The chain has TRBV6-1 and TRBJ2-7; TRBD2 matches at 7 bases. Germline lookup yields CDR1 MNHNS and CDR2 SASEGT. CDR3 size: 12 residues. The J segment lost 4 bases and the V segment lost 8 bases, leaving 5 bases of the junction unmatched. The CDR3 sequence is CASLAGVYEQYF. The CDR3 DNA follows: TGTGCCAGCCTTGCGGGAGTATACGAGCAGTACTTC.

The V call is TRBV7-9, the J call TRBJ1-2; a weak D match, TRBD1 (5 bases). Germline values: CDR1 SEHNR, CDR2 FQNEAQ (reference sequence). Trimming left V 5 bases short and J 1 base short, with 11 bases between. The CDR3 is 14 residues long. DNA of the CDR3: TGTGCCAGCAGCCTTACAGGACGTAACTATGGCTACACCTTC. This sequence encodes CASSLTGRNYGYTF.

This chain joins TRBV5-5 and TRBJ2-7, with TRBD1 matching over 10 bases. This CDR3 has 12 residues. Unmatched junction bases numbered 1, after V lost 4 bases and J lost 6 bases. Germline V gene lookup returns CDR1 SGHKS and CDR2 YYEKEE (reference sequence). Here the CDR3 DNA reads TGTGCCAGCAGCCGGGACAGGGGCGAGCAGTACTTC. Its protein product is CASSRDRGEQYF.